The present T cell receptor (beta chain) was sequenced within a study of spatial heterogeneity in lung cancer (dated 2019 in TCRdb). For the study in its entirety: Samples were obtained from approximately 70 patients with early-stage, untreated non-small cell lung cancer from the lung TRACERx cohort. Follow-up PBMC samples were sequenced whenever available, with a median time to follow-up of 2 to 3 years after resection. Beta-chain transcripts were consistently detected in greater numbers than alpha-chain transcripts, which likely reflects a higher abundance of beta-chain transcripts. In the raw uncorrected reads, each unique combination of TCR and UMI appeared more than ten times on average. In non-small cell lung cancer, the study quantitatively compared TCR alpha and beta repertoires across several tumor regions, matched nontumor lung, and blood. The study linked features of the TCR repertoire to counts of nonsynonymous mutations, which were determined by whole-exome sequencing of tumor tissue. At surgery, both alpha and beta chains were TCR-sequenced in 200 to 250 tumor regions, over 61 matched nontumor lung samples and some 56 PBMC samples. What the research found in general, with its limitations: Ubiquitous expanded tumor TCRs showed up in blood more often at tumor resection than at routine follow-up. Comparisons of baseline and follow-up blood repertoires included only around 13 patients. Additional single-cell paired TCR alpha and beta sequencing was considered necessary to confirm, at a functional level, the hypothesis that regional TCRs recognize regional mutations.

According to the study, the label for this sample's time point signals: blood at routine non-recurrence follow-up after resection. Whole RNA extracted from tumor and nontumor lung tissue, or from cryopreserved PBMC samples, was used for TCR sequencing without cell sorting. Only patients for whom sufficient RNA was available from at least two tumor regions were selected for TCR sequencing. The CDR3 measures 15 amino acids from cysteine to phenylalanine. Only the CDR3 DNA stays, 45 bases, in frame from base 1. V is cut back by 4 bases and J by 6 bases, with 10 bases in the junction unmatched. The germline V gene encodes CDR1 SQVTM and CDR2 ANQGSEA. This clonotype occurred a few times. The antigen this receptor binds is unknown. Nothing much larger sits one base from this clone, and base qualities are not available. The library was built by means of 5' RACE. Sequencing took place on a NextSeq 500. To allow correction of PCR and sequencing errors, the TCR library protocol tagged every TCR cDNA molecule with a unique molecular identifier. On the authors' methods: TCR identification, UMI-based error correction and CDR3 extraction were performed with Decombinator tools. Expanded TCRs were defined as those above a frequency of 2 per 1,000, corresponding to the top 1% of the tumor frequency distribution. Renyi diversity was computed with the R vegan package after each repertoire had been subsampled 100 times to 5,000 TCRs. CDR3 similarity networks were built from amino acid triplet string-kernel similarity, with CDR3s being connected when pairwise similarity was above 0.82. The public reads were run again by TCRdb, first through fastp at Q25 and then through MiXCR, and only productive beta chains were kept. Records with the same CDR3 protein are collapsed into one entry carrying the most frequent genes and DNA. The V and J calls were determined by TCRdb, not by the authors. Counted in this sample were more than 25,000 distinct CDR3 sequences; 4.5% to 7.5% of them appeared once. In total, the top ten clones hold 20% to 25% of the sample.

Recombination connected TRBV29-1 to TRBJ1-1, with 11 bases in between that match TRBD1. The clonotype originates from a male donor with early-stage non-small cell lung cancer. The sample in question was PBMCs, obtained at follow-up. The nucleotide sequence reads as follows: TGCAGCGTTGGGGGACAGGGGGGTTTTCGGTCTGAAGCTTTCTTT. Translated, this gives CSVGGQGGFRSEAFF.